A single sample is the source of the 25 T cell receptor beta chains below, sequenced in a study of blood T cell repertoires in COVID-19. Method: immunoSEQ multiplex PCR; TCRdb's copy keeps in-frame clones and lacks some. Among some 96,000 clones listed, about 85% were seen once. Specimen: peripheral blood. All receptors derive from a man aged 45-65 years with active or convalescent COVID-19.

This chain links TRBV27 with TRBJ1-2, with 9 positions matching TRBD1. The CDR3 has 13 residues. The J segment lost 8 bases and the V segment lost 4 bases, leaving 5 bases of the junction unmatched. From germline, CDR1 is MNHEY and CDR2 SMNVEV (reference sequence). The CDR3 sequence: CASSSWTGDGYTF. CDR3 sequence (DNA): TGTGCCAGCAGTTCATGGACAGGGGACGGCTACACCTTC.

This chain links TRBV12-3 or TRBV12-4 with TRBJ1-1, with no clear D. The CDR3 extends over 13 amino acids. The V gene lost 3 bases and the J gene lost 2 bases, with 7 bases spanning the gap. CDR3 in DNA: TGTGCCAGCAGTTTTCAGGATAACACTGAAGCTTTCTTT. Translation: CASSFQDNTEAFF.

The J gene is TRBJ2-5, the V gene TRBV5-1, with unresolved D. CDR1 is SGHRS, CDR2 YFSETQ, per germline. The V gene lost 5 bases and the J gene lost 3 bases, with 8 bases spanning the gap. This CDR3 comprises 12 residues. The CDR3 sequence: CASRELEETQYF. The CDR3 region has the DNA TGCGCCAGCAGGGAGCTGGAAGAGACCCAGTACTTC.

The J gene is TRBJ1-1, the V gene TRBV5-1; D remains ambiguous. There are 14 residues in the CDR3. CDR1 and CDR2 (germline): SGHRS, YFSETQ. Trimming took 2 bases from V and 2 from J, leaving 10 bases between them. For the CDR3, the DNA is TGCGCCAGCAGCTTCGTGGCTGGCAACACTGAAGCTTTCTTT. It is translated as CASSFVAGNTEAFF.

This chain uses TRBV19 with TRBJ1-3; weak D call: TRBD1 (6 bases). The germline V gene encodes CDR1 LNHDA and CDR2 SQIVND (reference sequence). V was clipped by 5 bases and J by 5 bases, with 13 bases between them. The CDR3 totals 14 residues. CDR3 loop: CASSDTGTRNTIYF. The CDR3 bases are TGTGCCAGTAGTGACACTGGGACAAGAAACACCATATATTTT.

J is TRBJ2-2 and V is TRBV6-4, with 8 bases that match TRBD2. Germline CDR1 MRHNA, CDR2 SNTAGT. This CDR3 comprises 14 residues. Trimming at V came to 5 bases and at J to 7 bases, leaving 6 bases not matched to a gene. The CDR3 is CASSTAGGLGELFF. CDR3 DNA sequence: TGTGCCAGCAGTACCGCGGGGGGCCTCGGGGAGCTGTTTTTT.

This clone was seen a handful of times. The rearrangement uses TRBV11-1 and TRBJ1-1; weak D call: TRBD1 (5 bases). In germline, CDR1 is SGHAT, CDR2 FQDESV (reference sequence). The CDR3 spans 13 residues. Trimming shortened V by 2 bases and J by 9 bases, and 13 bases separated the two germline ends. The CDR3 nucleotides are TGTGCCAGCAGCTTAAATTTAGACAGCCAAGCTTTCTTT. Translating it yields CASSLNLDSQAFF. The variable domain in full, with the rest retrieved from reference TRBV11-1 and TRBJ1-1, is EAEVAQSPRYKITEKSQAVAFWCDPISGHATLYWYRQILGQGPELLVQFQDESVVDDSQLPKDRFSAERLKGVDSTLKIQPAELGDSAMYLCASSLNLDSQAFFGQGTRLTVV.

V and J are TRBV29-1 and TRBJ1-1; TRBD1 agrees at 7 bases. The germline gives CDR1 SQVTM, CDR2 ANQGSEA. CDR3 size: 16 residues. Trimming removed 6 bases from V and 0 bases from J; junction bases left unmatched: 13. The CDR3 spells CSVTTGTDFMNTEAFF. The CDR3 DNA sequence: TGCAGCGTAACAACCGGGACAGATTTTATGAACACTGAAGCTTTCTTT.

The rearrangement joins TRBV5-1 to TRBJ2-7; 8 bases match TRBD1. V was clipped by 4 bases and J by 8 bases; unmatched bases: 8. The CDR3 is made up of 13 amino acids. Germline CDR1 is SGHRS and CDR2 is YFSETQ. The CDR3 protein is CASSGKQGGQQYF. DNA for the CDR3: TGCGCCAGCAGCGGAAAACAGGGGGGCCAGCAGTACTTC.

The chain has TRBV7-9 and TRBJ2-1; 9 positions match TRBD2. Germline CDR1 reads SEHNR; CDR2 reads FQNEAQ (reference sequence). The CDR3 has 17 residues. Germline trimming cut 7 bases from V and 4 bases from J; bases unmatched to any gene: 14. In DNA form, the CDR3 reads TGTGCCAGCATCTTTGGGGGAAGCGGGAGGTCATACAATGAGCAGTTCTTC. It codes for CASIFGGSGRSYNEQFF.

To note about this clone: The junction and the germline gene differ at one end; a read error may be behind it. The J gene is TRBJ2-3, the V gene TRBV7-7, with a tentative D call TRBD2 (6 bases). The CDR3 runs to 15 residues. Germline values: CDR1 SSHAT, CDR2 FNYEAQ (reference sequence). The CDR3 coding sequence is TGTGCTAGCAGCTTGGGGGGTCCTAGCACAGATACGCAGTATTTT. This gives the protein CASSLGGPSTDTQYF.

The gene calls are TRBV11-2 and TRBJ2-5, with 7 bases aligning to TRBD2. The germline V gene has CDR1 SGHAT and CDR2 FQNNGV. The V gene end was trimmed by 1 base and the J gene end by 3 bases; junction bases not matched to a gene: 5. The CDR3 contains 15 residues. Here the CDR3 DNA reads TGTGCCAGCAGCTTAGGGATCGGGAGGAAAGAGACCCAGTACTTC. Translating gives CASSLGIGRKETQYF.

The chain links TRBV12-5 to TRBJ1-3; D may be TRBD1 (6 bases). The CDR3 length is 14 residues. Germline lookup yields CDR1 LGHNT and CDR2 FRNRAP. The germline V and J ends were trimmed by 6 bases and 2 bases, with 11 bases remaining between them. CDR3 bases: TGTGCTAGTGGCCGGACAGTTGCTGGAAACACCATATATTTT. Amino acids: CASGRTVAGNTIYF.

The rearrangement uses TRBV12-3 or TRBV12-4 and TRBJ2-4; 7 nucleotides align to TRBD2. The V segment lost 4 bases and the J segment 9 bases; nucleotides outside the gene matches: 6. The CDR3 is 13 residues long. CDR3 nucleotide sequence: TGTGCCAGCAGTTCAGGCGGGAGAATCATTCAGTACTTC. This codes for CASSSGGRIIQYF.

This clone appeared a single time. V is TRBV7-3 and J is TRBJ2-1; 9 bases line up with TRBD2. Germline-derived CDR1 and CDR2 are SGHTA and FQGTGA. After removal of 1 base from V and 9 bases from J, the junction contained 10 bases not matched to a gene. The CDR3 totals 16 residues. DNA of the CDR3: TGTGCCAGCAGCTTAAGTAGGACTAGCGAATGGGGTGAGCAGTTCTTC. This translates into CASSLSRTSEWGEQFF.

The gene calls are TRBV6-5 and TRBJ2-1; D uncertain. Trimming shortened V by 8 bases and J by 6 bases, and 8 bases separated the two germline ends. Germline V gene data show CDR1 as MNHEY and CDR2 as SVGAGI. The CDR3 spans 11 residues. The CDR3 sequence is CASHLTNEQFF. The CDR3 nucleotides are TGTGCCAGCCACTTAACCAATGAGCAGTTCTTC.

V gene TRBV4-1 combines with J gene TRBJ2-3; 12 bases align to TRBD2. V lost 2 bases, J lost 1 base, and 4 bases stayed unmatched. Germline V CDR1 and CDR2: MGHRA, YSYEKL. CDR3 length: 17 residues. In DNA, the CDR3 is TGCGCCAGCAGCCAACTAGCGGGAGGGCCGGGCACAGATACGCAGTATTTT. It specifies CASSQLAGGPGTDTQYF.

CDR3 coding DNA: TGTGCCAGCAGCTTTGTAGCGGAGACTCCTAACAATGAGCAGTTCTTC. Amino acid sequence: CASSFVAETPNNEQFF. This sequence joins TRBV12-1 and TRBJ2-1; the D segment call TRBD2 is taken from the table without a DNA check. TRBV12-1 is shown as a pseudogene. This CDR3 has 16 amino acids.

The chain is built from TRBV9 and TRBJ2-3, with 14 nucleotides matching TRBD2. The CDR3 spans 16 residues. Germline-derived CDR1 and CDR2 are SGDLS and YYNGEE. Trimming at V came to 0 bases and at J to 3 bases, leaving 0 bases not matched to a gene. CDR3 region: CASSVGLAGGTDTQYF. The CDR3 DNA follows: TGTGCCAGCAGCGTAGGACTAGCGGGAGGGACAGATACGCAGTATTTT.

V is TRBV6-5 and J is TRBJ2-7; D perhaps matches TRBD2 (7 bases). Germline CDR1 is MNHEY and CDR2 is SVGAGI. This CDR3 comprises 14 residues. V was trimmed by 6 bases and J by 5 bases, leaving 17 bases between them. The CDR3 protein is CASSQGRGVDEQYF. CDR3 sequence (DNA): TGTGCCAGCAGCCAAGGGAGGGGGGTCGACGAGCAGTACTTC.

The rearrangement joins TRBV2 to TRBJ1-2; unclear D gene. The V end was cut by 8 bases, the J end by 3 bases, with 16 bases between. Germline V gives CDR1 SNHLY, CDR2 FYNNEI. CDR3 size: 14 residues. This CDR3 reads CASGFVTEDYGYTF. The CDR3 DNA sequence: TGTGCCAGCGGTTTTGTCACAGAAGACTATGGCTACACCTTC.

Concerning this clone itself: The same CDR3 arises from other DNA sequences in this sample as well. The chain couples TRBV7-8 to TRBJ2-7, with 7 bases aligning to TRBD2. After removal of 5 bases from V and 3 bases from J, the junction contained 4 bases not matched to a gene. CDR1 is SGHVS, CDR2 FQNEAQ, per germline. The CDR3 covers 13 residues. DNA for the CDR3: TGTGCCAGCAGCGTCAGCGGGAACTACGAGCAGTACTTC. Its protein product is CASSVSGNYEQYF.

The chain joins TRBV11-3 to TRBJ2-4, with a weak D call TRBD2 (5 bases). Trimming took 1 base from V and 9 from J, leaving 19 bases between them. CDR3 size: 16 residues. From germline, CDR1 is SGHNT and CDR2 YENEEA. In nucleotides, the CDR3 is TGTGCCAGCAGCTTAGGCGCGGGTACTATCTCTGGCATTCAGTACTTC. Its translation is CASSLGAGTISGIQYF.

The genes are TRBV19 and TRBJ1-5; D remains unclear. Germline assignment: CDR1 LNHDA and CDR2 SQIVND (reference sequence). Trimming took 2 bases from V and 4 from J, leaving 6 bases between them. CDR3 length equals 13 residues. CDR3: CASSIYLNQPQHF. The CDR3 coding sequence is TGTGCCAGTAGTATATATCTTAATCAGCCCCAGCATTTT.

This chain links TRBV19 with TRBJ1-1; D not certain. Germline assignment: CDR1 LNHDA and CDR2 SQIVND (reference sequence). The CDR3 is 15 residues long. Trimming shortened V by 5 bases and J by 4 bases, and 17 bases separated the two germline ends. Written as DNA, the CDR3 is TGTGCCAGTAGTGGGAACGGACTGGCGCGCACTGAAGCTTTCTTT. This translates into CASSGNGLARTEAFF.